This is a list of T cell receptor beta chains from one sample in a study of shared clonotypes between healthy human individuals. Produced via immunoSEQ multiplex PCR; TCRdb's table is partial and in-frame only. The sample lists roughly 450,000 clones; less than 85% were seen once. Material: PBMCs. The receptors stem from a woman aged 40 to 49 in good health. Some clones in this sample may be carry-over from other donors' samples. The CDR3 runs from the conserved cysteine through the conserved F or W. A D gene is named only where the DNA matches it firmly. Clone size is stated in some rows and not others, as once, few, many or a class when expanded.

TRBV27	.	TRBJ1-1	.	TGTGCCAGCAGTTTCCCAGGGAACACTGAAGCTTTCTTT	CASSFPGNTEAFF
TRBV29-1	.	TRBJ1-5	TRBD1	TGCAGCGTTGTTGACAGGGGGCCCCATCAGCCCCAGCATTTT	CSVVDRGPHQPQHF
TRBV6-1	.	TRBJ1-1	.	TGTGCCAGCAGTGAAGTGGGGTACACTGAAGCTTTCTTT	CASSEVGYTEAFF
TRBV14	.	TRBJ2-1	.	TGTGCCAGCAGCCAAGTTTCGTACAATGAGCAGTTCTTC	CASSQVSYNEQFF
TRBV29-1	.	TRBJ2-7	.	TGCAGCGTTGGGGGTTTTGGGGCGAGCTCCTACGAGCAGTACTTC	CSVGGFGASSYEQYF
TRBV19	.	TRBJ2-1	.	TGTGCCAGTAGCACCCCGCATGGACCGGGCTACAATGAGCAGTTCTTC	CASSTPHGPGYNEQFF
TRBV27	.	TRBJ2-1	.	TGTGCCAGCAGTTACGGGACGAACAATGAGCAGTTCTTC	CASSYGTNNEQFF
TRBV7-9	.	TRBJ2-6	.	TGTGCCAGCAGCTTAGGGACAGGGGCCAACGTCCTGACTTTC	CASSLGTGANVLTF
TRBV18	.	TRBJ2-1	.	TGTGCCAGCTCACCGGTGAGGTTGGGCAATGAGCAGTTCTTC	CASSPVRLGNEQFF
TRBV28	.	TRBJ2-1	TRBD1	TGTGCCAGCAGTTCAACGCTACAGGGGGATAATGAGCAGTTCTTC	CASSSTLQGDNEQFF
TRBV7-7	.	TRBJ2-5	.	TGTGCTAGCAGCTTAGGGGGCGGGATGGAGACCCAGTACTTC	CASSLGGGMETQYF
TRBV5-4	.	TRBJ2-7	TRBD2	TGTGCCAGCAGCTCGACTAGCGGGAGGAACGAGCAGTACTTC	CASSSTSGRNEQYF
TRBV11-2	.	TRBJ2-1	TRBD2	TGTGCCAGCAGTCGTATAGCGGGAGGCTACAATGAGCAGTTCTTC	CASSRIAGGYNEQFF
TRBV6-4	.	TRBJ1-1	.	TGTGCCAGCAGTGCCGAAGGTGAGCGCACTGAAGCTTTCTTT	CASSAEGERTEAFF
TRBV7-2	many	TRBJ2-3	.	TGTGCCAGCAGCTTAGCCTACCACCAGGATACGCAGTATTTT	CASSLAYHQDTQYF